These 11 T cell receptor beta chains came from one sample sequenced in a study of blood T cell repertoires in COVID-19 (dated by TCRdb to 2020 to 2021). The method was the immunoSEQ multiplex PCR assay. TCRdb re-hosts the immuneACCESS table, in-frame sequences only. Its copies lack some clones; in the studies checked, an unresolved V gene accounts for under half of them, and the cause for the rest is not known. The sample contains 270,000 or so clones, about 86% of them found a single time. The ten largest clones take up 2.5% to 3% of the sample. Sequencing was done on a sample of peripheral blood. Source of these receptors: a woman aged 60 to 75 with active or convalescent COVID-19.

The chain employs TRBV19 and TRBJ1-5; a weak D match, TRBD1 (6 bases). There are 15 residues in the CDR3. The germline gives CDR1 LNHDA, CDR2 SQIVND (reference sequence). Trimming removed 7 bases at V and 0 bases at J, with 13 bases between. This CDR3 reads CASTQDSYSNQPQHF. Here the CDR3 DNA reads TGTGCCAGTACCCAGGACAGTTATAGCAATCAGCCCCAGCATTTT.

The chain joins TRBV13 to TRBJ1-1; a possible D gene is TRBD1 (5 bases). The CDR3 has 13 amino acids. CDR1 PRHDT and CDR2 FYEKMQ come from the germline V gene (reference sequence). Trimming left V 6 bases short and J 4 bases short, with 12 bases between. CDR3 amino acids: CASSTQGITEAFF. The DNA for the CDR3 is TGTGCCAGCAGTACTCAGGGAATCACTGAAGCTTTCTTT.

Only a few counts were recorded for this clone. The chain employs TRBV28 and TRBJ1-4; 11 nucleotides align to TRBD1. The V gene's germline CDR1 is MDHEN and CDR2 SYDVKM. This CDR3 is 16 amino acids long. The V segment lost 2 bases and the J segment 8 bases; nucleotides outside the gene matches: 7. CDR3 sequence reads: CASSLEGQGGLEKLFF. The CDR3 DNA reads as TGTGCCAGCAGTTTAGAGGGACAGGGGGGTCTGGAAAAACTGTTTTTT.

This chain connects TRBV27 to TRBJ1-1; D gene unclear. CDR1 is MNHEY, CDR2 SMNVEV, per germline (reference sequence). This CDR3 comprises 14 residues. V was trimmed by 4 bases and J by 1 base, leaving 10 bases between them. CDR3 DNA: TGTGCCAGCAGTTACACCTCCCGGAACACTGAAGCTTTCTTT. Residues: CASSYTSRNTEAFF.

The chain uses TRBV19 and TRBJ2-3; 9 nucleotides match TRBD1. CDR3 length: 15 residues. Germline values: CDR1 LNHDA, CDR2 SQIVND (reference sequence). V dropped 6 bases and J dropped 2; count of bases not matched to a gene: 6. CDR3 in amino acids: CASSRGTGTTDTQYF. The CDR3, as DNA: TGTGCCAGTAGCCGTGGGACAGGGACCACAGATACGCAGTATTTT.

The rearrangement joins TRBV9 to TRBJ2-1; D possibly corresponds to TRBD2 (7 bases). This CDR3 has 15 amino acids. Germline lookup yields CDR1 SGDLS and CDR2 YYNGEE. V was pared by 3 bases and J by 0 bases, with 10 bases between. CDR3 DNA: TGTGCCAGCAGCGGCGGGGGCAGCTCCTACAATGAGCAGTTCTTC. Translating it yields CASSGGGSSYNEQFF.

V and J are TRBV19 and TRBJ1-6, with 9 bases aligning to TRBD1. Germline-derived CDR1 and CDR2 are LNHDA and SQIVND (reference sequence). The V gene end was trimmed by 6 bases and the J gene end by 10 bases; junction bases not matched to a gene: 10. The CDR3 extends over 15 amino acids. The CDR3 bases are TGTGCCAGTAGCTCCATGCGGACAGGGGCATCACCCCTCCACTTT. Amino acids: CASSSMRTGASPLHF.

The CDR3 is CASSLSRQGETQYF. CDR3 nucleotides: TGTGCCAGCAGCTTAAGCCGACAGGGAGAGACCCAGTACTTC. This chain uses TRBV7-3 with TRBJ2-5; 7 nucleotides agree with TRBD1. CDR1 and CDR2 (germline): SGHTA, FQGTGA. There are 14 residues in the CDR3. J gave up 4 bases and V 1 base, and 3 bases lay outside the gene matches.

J is TRBJ2-1 and V is TRBV10-3; the D gene is possibly TRBD2 (5 bases). The V end lost 10 bases, the J end lost 9 bases, and 10 bases lay between the germline ends. Germline V CDR1 and CDR2: ENHRY, SYGVKD. This CDR3 is built from 10 residues. The CDR3 protein is CATGGSEQFF. Here the CDR3 DNA reads TGTGCCACCGGAGGAAGTGAGCAGTTCTTC.

This chain links TRBV15 with TRBJ2-5, with TRBD1 identical over 7 bases. CDR1 LNHNV and CDR2 YYDKDF come from the germline V gene (reference sequence). V dropped 0 bases and J dropped 4; count of bases not matched to a gene: 5. This CDR3 is 15 amino acids long. The CDR3 protein is CATSRELGGGETQYF. In nucleotides, the CDR3 is TGTGCCACCAGCAGAGAGCTAGGGGGCGGAGAGACCCAGTACTTC. Supplemented by reference TRBV15 and TRBJ2-5, the full variable domain reads DAMVIQNPRYQVTQFGKPVTLSCSQTLNHNVMYWYQQKSSQAPKLLFHYYDKDFNNEADTPDNFQSRRPNTSFCFLDIRSPGLGDTAMYLCATSRELGGGETQYFGPGTRLLVL.

This chain joins TRBV7-9 and TRBJ1-6; D perhaps matches TRBD1 (6 bases). The CDR3 extends over 15 amino acids. Germline CDR1 reads SEHNR; CDR2 reads FQNEAQ (reference sequence). Deletions cut 0 bases from V and 6 bases from J, with 9 bases between. CDR3 amino acids: CASSLAGQPNSPLHF. For the CDR3, the DNA is TGTGCCAGCAGCTTAGCGGGACAACCTAATTCACCCCTCCACTTT.